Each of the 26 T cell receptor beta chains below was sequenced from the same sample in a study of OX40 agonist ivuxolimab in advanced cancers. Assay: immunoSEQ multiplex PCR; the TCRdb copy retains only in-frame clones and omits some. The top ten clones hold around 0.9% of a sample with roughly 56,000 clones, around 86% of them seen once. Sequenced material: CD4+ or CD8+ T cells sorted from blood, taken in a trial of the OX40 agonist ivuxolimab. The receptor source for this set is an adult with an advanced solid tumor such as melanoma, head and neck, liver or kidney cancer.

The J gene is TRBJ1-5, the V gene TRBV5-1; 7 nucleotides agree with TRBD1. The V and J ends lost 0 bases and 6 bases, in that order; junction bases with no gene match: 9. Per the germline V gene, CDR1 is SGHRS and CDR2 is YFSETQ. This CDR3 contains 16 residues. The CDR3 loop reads CASSLDGQGGSQPQHF. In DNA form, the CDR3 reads TGCGCCAGCAGCTTGGACGGGCAGGGGGGGAGTCAGCCCCAGCATTTT.

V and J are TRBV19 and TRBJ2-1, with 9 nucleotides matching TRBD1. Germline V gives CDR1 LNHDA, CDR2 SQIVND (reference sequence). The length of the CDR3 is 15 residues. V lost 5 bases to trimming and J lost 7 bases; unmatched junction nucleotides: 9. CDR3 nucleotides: TGTGCCAGTAGTTTCCCGGGACAGGGCAAAAATGAGCAGTTCTTC. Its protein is CASSFPGQGKNEQFF.

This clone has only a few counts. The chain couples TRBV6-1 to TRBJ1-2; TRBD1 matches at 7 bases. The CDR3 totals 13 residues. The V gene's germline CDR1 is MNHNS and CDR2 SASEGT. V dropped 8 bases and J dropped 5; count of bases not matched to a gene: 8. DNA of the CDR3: TGTGCCAGCGGGTTGTCAGGGGGGTATGGCTACACCTTC. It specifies CASGLSGGYGYTF.

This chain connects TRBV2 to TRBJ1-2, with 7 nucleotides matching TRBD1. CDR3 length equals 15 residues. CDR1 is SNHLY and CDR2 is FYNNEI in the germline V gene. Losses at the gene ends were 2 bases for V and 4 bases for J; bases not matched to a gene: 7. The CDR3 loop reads CASSETGQSIYGYTF. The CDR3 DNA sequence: TGTGCCAGCAGTGAAACGGGACAGTCGATCTATGGCTACACCTTC.

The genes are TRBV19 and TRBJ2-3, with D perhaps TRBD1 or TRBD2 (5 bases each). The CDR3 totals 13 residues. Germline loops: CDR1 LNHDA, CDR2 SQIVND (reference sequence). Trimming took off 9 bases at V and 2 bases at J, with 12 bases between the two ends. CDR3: CASRRTITDTQYF. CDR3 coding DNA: TGTGCCAGCAGGAGGACAATCACAGATACGCAGTATTTT.

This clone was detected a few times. The CDR3 bases are TGTGCCAGCCGTGGGCGGCATTCCATGAACACTGAAGCTTTCTTT. This gives the protein CASRGRHSMNTEAFF. V usage is TRBV28 and J usage is TRBJ1-1; D is uncertain. CDR3 length: 15 residues. CDR1 and CDR2 from the germline V gene are MDHEN and SYDVKM. V dropped 8 bases and J dropped 0 bases, with 16 bases sitting between them.

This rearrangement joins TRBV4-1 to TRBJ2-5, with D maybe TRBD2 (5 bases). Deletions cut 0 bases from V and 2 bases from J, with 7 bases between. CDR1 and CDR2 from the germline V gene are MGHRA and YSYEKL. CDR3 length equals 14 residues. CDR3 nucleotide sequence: TGCGCCAGCAGCCAAGATGGGAGACAAGAGACCCAGTACTTC. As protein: CASSQDGRQETQYF.

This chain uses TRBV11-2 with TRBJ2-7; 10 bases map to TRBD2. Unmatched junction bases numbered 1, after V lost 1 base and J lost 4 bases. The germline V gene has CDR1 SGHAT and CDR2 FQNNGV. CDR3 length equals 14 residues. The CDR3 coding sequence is TGTGCCAGCAGCTTAGCTAGCGGGAGTTACGAGCAGTACTTC. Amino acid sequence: CASSLASGSYEQYF.

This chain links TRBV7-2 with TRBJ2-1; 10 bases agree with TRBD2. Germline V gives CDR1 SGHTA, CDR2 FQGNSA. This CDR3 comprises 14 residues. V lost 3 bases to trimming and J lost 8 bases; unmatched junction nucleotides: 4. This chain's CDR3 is CASSFLGLADEQFF. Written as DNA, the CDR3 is TGTGCCAGCAGCTTCCTCGGACTAGCGGATGAGCAGTTCTTC.

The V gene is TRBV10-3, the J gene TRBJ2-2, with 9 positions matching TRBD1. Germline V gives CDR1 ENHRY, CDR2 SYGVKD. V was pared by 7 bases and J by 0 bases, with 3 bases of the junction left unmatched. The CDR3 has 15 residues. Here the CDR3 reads CAITTGGANTGELFF. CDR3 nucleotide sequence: TGTGCCATCACCACAGGGGGCGCGAACACCGGGGAGCTGTTTTTT.

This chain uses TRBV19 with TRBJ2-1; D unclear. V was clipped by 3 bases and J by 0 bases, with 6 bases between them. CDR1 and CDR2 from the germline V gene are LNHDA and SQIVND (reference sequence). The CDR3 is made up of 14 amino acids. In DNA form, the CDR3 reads TGTGCCAGTAGTATTGTGAGCTCCTACAATGAGCAGTTCTTC. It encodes CASSIVSSYNEQFF.

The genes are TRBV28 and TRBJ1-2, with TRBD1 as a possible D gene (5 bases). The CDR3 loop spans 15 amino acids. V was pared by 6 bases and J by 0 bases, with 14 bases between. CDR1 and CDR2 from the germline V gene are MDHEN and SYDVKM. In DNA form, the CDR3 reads TGTGCCAGCAGACCAGGGTACTCTTCTAACTATGGCTACACCTTC. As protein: CASRPGYSSNYGYTF.

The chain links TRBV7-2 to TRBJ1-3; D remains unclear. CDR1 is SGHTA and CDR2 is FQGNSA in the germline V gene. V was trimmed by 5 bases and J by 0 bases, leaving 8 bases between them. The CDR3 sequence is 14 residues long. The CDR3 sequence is CASSPESSGNTIYF. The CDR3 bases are TGTGCCAGCAGCCCCGAAAGCTCTGGAAACACCATATATTTT.

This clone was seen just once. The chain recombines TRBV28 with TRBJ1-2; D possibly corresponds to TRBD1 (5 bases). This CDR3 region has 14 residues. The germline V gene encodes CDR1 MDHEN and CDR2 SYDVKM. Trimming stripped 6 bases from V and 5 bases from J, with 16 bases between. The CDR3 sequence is CASRGGGAGYGYTF. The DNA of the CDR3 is TGTGCCAGCAGGGGCGGAGGGGCAGGGTATGGCTACACCTTC.

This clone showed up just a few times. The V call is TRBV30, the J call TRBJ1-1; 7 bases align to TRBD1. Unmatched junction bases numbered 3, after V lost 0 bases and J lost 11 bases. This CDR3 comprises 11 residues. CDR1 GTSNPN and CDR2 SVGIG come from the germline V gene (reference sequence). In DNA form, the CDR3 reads TGTGCCTGGAGTGTAAAGGGGGCGGCTTTCTTT. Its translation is CAWSVKGAAFF.

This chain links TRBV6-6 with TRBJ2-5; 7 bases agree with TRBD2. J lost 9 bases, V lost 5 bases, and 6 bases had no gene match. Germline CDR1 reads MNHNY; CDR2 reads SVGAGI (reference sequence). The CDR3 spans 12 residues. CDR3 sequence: CASSHGAGAQYF. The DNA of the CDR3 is TGTGCCAGCAGTCACGGGGCGGGGGCCCAGTACTTC.

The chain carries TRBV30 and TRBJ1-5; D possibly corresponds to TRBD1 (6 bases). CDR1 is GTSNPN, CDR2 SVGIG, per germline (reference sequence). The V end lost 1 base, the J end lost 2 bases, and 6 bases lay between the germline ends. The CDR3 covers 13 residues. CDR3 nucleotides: TGTGCCTGGAGTGGACAGGGCAATCAGCCCCAGCATTTT. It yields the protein CAWSGQGNQPQHF.

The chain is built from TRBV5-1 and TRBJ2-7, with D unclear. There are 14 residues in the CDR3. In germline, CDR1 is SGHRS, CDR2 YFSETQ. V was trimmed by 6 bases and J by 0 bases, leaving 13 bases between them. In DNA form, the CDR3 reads TGCGCCAGCATGCAGCGAGGTAGCTCCTACGAGCAGTACTTC. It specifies CASMQRGSSYEQYF.

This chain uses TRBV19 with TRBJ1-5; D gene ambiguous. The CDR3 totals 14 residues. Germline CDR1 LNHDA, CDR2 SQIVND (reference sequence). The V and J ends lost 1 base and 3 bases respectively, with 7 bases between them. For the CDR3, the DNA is TGTGCCAGTAGTATAGGTAGGGTCAATCAGCCCCAGCATTTT. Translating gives CASSIGRVNQPQHF.

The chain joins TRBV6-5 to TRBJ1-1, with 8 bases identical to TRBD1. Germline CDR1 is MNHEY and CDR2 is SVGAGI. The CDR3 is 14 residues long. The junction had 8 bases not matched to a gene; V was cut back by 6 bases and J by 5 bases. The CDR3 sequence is CASRPGQGGTEAFF. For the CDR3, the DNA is TGTGCCAGCAGGCCCGGACAGGGTGGTACTGAAGCTTTCTTT.

CDR3 protein: CASRGGTGYSNQPQHF. The CDR3 nucleotides read TGTGCCAGCAGGGGGGGGACAGGCTATAGCAATCAGCCCCAGCATTTT. This rearrangement joins TRBV28 to TRBJ1-5; TRBD1 matches at 8 bases. CDR1 MDHEN and CDR2 SYDVKM come from the germline V gene. The CDR3 consists of 16 residues. With V trimmed by 6 bases and J by 0 bases, 7 bases remained unmatched.

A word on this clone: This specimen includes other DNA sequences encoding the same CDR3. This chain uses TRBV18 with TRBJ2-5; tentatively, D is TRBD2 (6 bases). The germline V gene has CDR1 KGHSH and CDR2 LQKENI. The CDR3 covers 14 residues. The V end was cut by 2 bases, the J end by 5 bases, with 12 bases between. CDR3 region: CASSPVGGGETQYF. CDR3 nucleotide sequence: TGTGCCAGCTCACCAGTTGGAGGAGGGGAGACCCAGTACTTC.

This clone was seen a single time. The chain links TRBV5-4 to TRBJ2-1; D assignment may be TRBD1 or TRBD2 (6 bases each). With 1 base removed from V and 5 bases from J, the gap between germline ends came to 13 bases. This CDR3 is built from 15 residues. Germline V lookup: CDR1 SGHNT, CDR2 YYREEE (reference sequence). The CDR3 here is CASSLLEGDHNEQFF. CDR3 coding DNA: TGTGCCAGCAGCTTGCTGGAGGGGGATCACAATGAGCAGTTCTTC.

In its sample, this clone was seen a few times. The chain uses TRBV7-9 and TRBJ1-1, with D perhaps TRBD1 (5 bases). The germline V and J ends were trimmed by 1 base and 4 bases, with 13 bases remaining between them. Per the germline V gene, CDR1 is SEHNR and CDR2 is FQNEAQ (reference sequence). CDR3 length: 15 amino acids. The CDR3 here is CASSLGAGLVTEAFF. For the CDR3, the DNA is TGTGCCAGCAGCTTAGGGGCAGGGTTGGTCACTGAAGCTTTCTTT.

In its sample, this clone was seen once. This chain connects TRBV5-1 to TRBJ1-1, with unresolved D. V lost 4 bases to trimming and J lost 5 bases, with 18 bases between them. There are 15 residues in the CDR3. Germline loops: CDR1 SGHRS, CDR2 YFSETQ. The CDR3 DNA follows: TGCGCCAGCAGCCCAACGGCCCCGGGATGGACTGAAGCTTTCTTT. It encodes CASSPTAPGWTEAFF. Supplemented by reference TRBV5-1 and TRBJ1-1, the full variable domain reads KAGVTQTPRYLIKTRGQQVTLSCSPISGHRSVSWYQQTPGQGLQFLFEYFSETQRNKGNFPGRFSGRQFSNSRSEMNVSTLELGDSALYLCASSPTAPGWTEAFFGQGTRLTVV.

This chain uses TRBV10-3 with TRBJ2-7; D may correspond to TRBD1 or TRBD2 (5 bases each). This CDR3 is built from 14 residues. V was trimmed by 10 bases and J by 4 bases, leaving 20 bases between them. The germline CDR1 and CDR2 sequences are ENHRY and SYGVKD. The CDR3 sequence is CANQTGRGVYEQYF. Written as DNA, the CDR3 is TGTGCCAACCAAACGGGACGGGGTGTGTACGAGCAGTACTTC.